Listed below are T cell receptor beta chains from one sample, sequenced in a study of cytomegalovirus exposure and HLA in healthy donors. Libraries were prepared by immunoSEQ multiplex PCR; TCRdb keeps only in-frame clonotypes and omits some of them. The table has about 190,000 clones, roughly four fifths seen once. Sequenced sample: PBMCs. The receptors come from a woman in her 30s in good health and CMV-seropositive. Each CDR3 is given with its conserved first and last residue. D genes are given only for firm matches.

TRBV5-1,TRBJ1-1,TRBD1,CANSLEGQGGSEAFF
TRBV29-1,TRBJ2-7,TRBD2,CSAATGLAGPYEQYF
TRBV10-3,TRBJ2-7,-,CAISAKTGQSSYEQYF
TRBV7-6,TRBJ2-2,-,CASSQISSGELSTGELFF
TRBV7-2,TRBJ2-7,-,CASSLEAWRGLDF
TRBV6-1,TRBJ2-7,-,CASRIPGFSYEQYF
TRBV5-1,TRBJ2-5,TRBD2,CASSLAGTSEETQYF
TRBV28,TRBJ2-1,-,CASSLRGYNEQFF
TRBV6-1,TRBJ2-3,-,CASSEHGTGTQYF
TRBV6-1,TRBJ1-2,TRBD1,CASSHMTGDGYTF
TRBV18,TRBJ2-5,-,CASSPVIRGQETQYF
TRBV27,TRBJ1-3,-,CASSSGSFSGNTIYF
TRBV5-4,TRBJ2-1,TRBD2,CASSSGLAGGSGLDEQFF
TRBV7-9,TRBJ2-5,TRBD1,CASSFTGGQETQYF
TRBV7-3,TRBJ2-1,TRBD2,CASSLRVGGVTEQFF
TRBV7-2,TRBJ2-5,-,CASSPVLGRETQYF
TRBV5-6,TRBJ2-4,TRBD2,CASSSGGGNIQYF
TRBV5-4,TRBJ2-2,-,CASSLQGGGPGELFF
TRBV27,TRBJ1-5,-,CASSFAGRSNQPQHF
TRBV7-2,TRBJ2-7,TRBD1,CASSPRGQVYYEQYF
TRBV27,TRBJ1-5,TRBD1,CASSQAGGFQPQHF
TRBV7-2,TRBJ2-2,-,CASSPGGTGELFF
TRBV19,TRBJ1-5,-,CASSIRTLQGRNQPQHF
TRBV28,TRBJ2-2,-,CASSLGQTTGELFF
TRBV7-9,TRBJ1-1,TRBD1,CASSAGQGKEGEAFF
TRBV7-2,TRBJ1-1,-,CASSLGFGGATEAFF
TRBV18,TRBJ2-7,TRBD1,CASSTAGGYEQYF
TRBV28,TRBJ1-4,TRBD1,CASRGQGGGKLFF
TRBV10-3,TRBJ1-2,-,CANAGDYGYTF